This T cell receptor (beta chain) came from a study of cytomegalovirus exposure and HLA in healthy donors. CDR3 length: 13 amino acids. Germline V gene data show CDR1 as SGHTS and CDR2 as YDEGEE. V dropped 5 bases and J dropped 5 bases, with 13 bases sitting between them. Here immunoSEQ multiplex PCR was the method, and the copy in TCRdb shows in-frame clones only, minus some. Here the sample spans some 150,000 clones, about 89% being singletons. V and J are TRBV5-8 and TRBJ2-5; perhaps TRBD2 as D (5 bases). The sample taken for sequencing was PBMCs. The TCR originated in a man aged 18 to 29 in good health and CMV-seropositive. CDR3 in DNA: TGTGCCAGCAGGAGAGGAGGAGCGGAGACCCAGTACTTC. Encoded protein: CASRRGGAETQYF.